These 28 T cell receptor delta chains originate from one sample sequenced in a study of gamma-delta chains in newborns, infants, children. TCRdb reapplied CATT to the reads. The data show 7,000 or so delta-chain clones, approximately 10% seen once. Sequencing was performed on blood. These receptor sequences come from a child who was a newborn, infant or young child, either healthy, febrile or measles-vaccinated (not recorded which).

This clone was detected only a few times. The chain recombines TRDV2 with TRDJ1, with 8 nucleotides matching TRDD3. The CDR3 totals 17 residues. Germline CDR1 and CDR2: GEAIGNYY and EKD. The V segment lost 4 bases and the J segment 0 bases; nucleotides outside the gene matches: 12. The CDR3, as DNA: TGTGCCTGTGAGACTATGGGGGATTCCCCGCACACCGATAAACTCATCTTT. This codes for CACETMGDSPHTDKLIF.

Sample share makes this clone medium-sized. The V gene is TRDV2, the J gene TRDJ1; 9 nucleotides match TRDD3. Germline V CDR1 and CDR2: GEAIGNYY, EKD. The V segment lost 6 bases and the J segment 6 bases; nucleotides outside the gene matches: 19. The CDR3 runs to 17 residues. CDR3 bases: TGTGCCTGTTACCGACTGGGGGAGCCCGCGGATCACCATAAACTCATCTTT. It encodes CACYRLGEPADHHKLIF.

On this clone: This may come from a read error, since a much larger clone is one base off. The chain carries TRDV2 and TRDJ1, with TRDD3 matching over 11 bases. This CDR3 is 17 amino acids long. Germline lookup yields CDR1 GEAIGNYY and CDR2 EKD. CDR3 sequence: CACDVLGDIGNTDKPIF. The CDR3 nucleotides read TGTGCCTGTGACGTACTGGGGGATATTGGGAACACCGATAAACCCATCTTT.

The count of this clone is one. One junction end does not reproduce the germline sequence, and a read error may be involved. This rearrangement joins TRDV2 to TRDJ3; 12 positions match TRDD3. As TCRdb names no J gene, one was assigned here on the basis of a DNA match to germline. This CDR3 has 19 amino acids. CDR1 and CDR2 (germline): GEAIGNYY, EKD. The CDR3 DNA reads as TGTGCCTGTGACTCCTTACTGGGGGATACCCCCTGGGACACCCGAAAGATGTTTTTC. As protein: CACDSLLGDTPWDTRKMFF.

Concerning this clone itself: A junction end diverges from the germline sequence, so it may reflect a read error. This chain joins TRDV2 and TRDJ3; D is perhaps TRDD1 or TRDD3 (5 bases each). The J gene, absent from TCRdb, was called here by matching the DNA to germline. Per germline, CDR1 GEAIGNYY and CDR2 EKD. The CDR3 length is 22 residues. CDR3 bases: TGTGCCTGTGTCGGGTTAGAGACTGGAACAGATAATAGCCCCTGGGACACCCGAAAGATGTTTTTC. Its translation: CACVGLETGTDNSPWDTRKMFF.

There are a few counts of this clone. The chain is built from TRDV2 and TRDJ1; D is possibly TRDD3 (6 bases). This CDR3 has 18 amino acids. Germline-derived CDR1 and CDR2 are GEAIGNYY and EKD. V lost 1 base and J lost 3, with 23 bases in between. In DNA, the CDR3 is TGTGCCTGTGACACGGTGGGGATCGAAGGCGCTAGAGCCGATAAACTCATCTTT. Residues: CACDTVGIEGARADKLIF.

This clone appeared a few times. The genes are TRDV2 and TRDJ1; D unclear. The V end was cut by 0 bases, the J end by 3 bases, with 13 bases between. Germline V gene sequence: CDR1 GEAIGNYY, CDR2 EKD. The CDR3 totals 15 residues. The CDR3: CACDTLGRMSDKLIF. CDR3 in DNA: TGTGCCTGTGACACCTTAGGACGAATGTCCGATAAACTCATCTTT.

This clone came up a few times. The rearrangement joins TRDV2 to TRDJ3, with D possibly TRDD3 on 6 matching bases. V lost 3 bases and J 0 bases, leaving 14 bases between the germline ends. Germline CDR1 is GEAIGNYY and CDR2 is EKD. The CDR3 runs 18 residues. CDR3 in amino acids: CACDPVLGHSWDTRQMFF. DNA of the CDR3: TGTGCCTGTGACCCCGTACTGGGCCACTCCTGGGACACCCGACAGATGTTTTTC.

The rearrangement uses TRDV2 and TRDJ1; 13 nucleotides line up with TRDD3. J gave up 3 bases and V 3 bases, and 9 bases lay outside the gene matches. Germline lookup yields CDR1 GEAIGNYY and CDR2 EKD. The CDR3 has 17 amino acids. CDR3 protein: CACDALGDTGGPDKLIF. CDR3 DNA: TGTGCCTGTGACGCACTGGGGGATACGGGGGGCCCCGATAAACTCATCTTT.

This clone was detected a few times. The chain has TRDV2 and TRDJ1, with 12 bases that match TRDD3. Germline CDR1 GEAIGNYY, CDR2 EKD. Trimming at V came to 4 bases and at J to 0 bases, leaving 14 bases not matched to a gene. This CDR3 comprises 19 residues. Here the CDR3 DNA reads TGTGCCTGTGATACTATAAGTACTGGGGGATACCTACACACCGATAAACTCATCTTT. Protein: CACDTISTGGYLHTDKLIF.

The CDR3 nucleotides read TGTGCCTGTGACCCAGTGCAGATGGGGGATAATCGGGTTCAGCGGGGCACCGATAAACTCATCTTT. Translating it yields CACDPVQMGDNRVQRGTDKLIF. This chain joins TRDV2 and TRDJ1; 9 positions agree with TRDD3. TCRdb gives no J gene; it was assigned here by matching the DNA to germline. Germline V gene lookup returns CDR1 GEAIGNYY and CDR2 EKD. The CDR3 loop spans 22 amino acids. Trimming took 3 bases from V and 1 from J; bases not matched to a gene: 26.

This clone was detected a few times. The gene calls are TRDV2 and TRDJ1; 8 bases are a match to TRDD3. The germline gives CDR1 GEAIGNYY, CDR2 EKD. This CDR3 is 17 amino acids long. V gave up 0 bases and J gave up 1 base; unmatched junction bases: 9. CDR3 amino acids: CACDTVELGAPTDKLIF. The CDR3 coding sequence is TGTGCCTGTGACACCGTCGAACTGGGGGCCCCCACCGATAAACTCATCTTT.

This clone was seen more than once but under ten times. Given a much more abundant clone one base away, this may be a read error. V is TRDV2 and J is TRDJ3; 11 bases line up with TRDD3. CDR3 length equals 18 residues. Germline values: CDR1 GEAIGNYY, CDR2 EKD. V dropped 0 bases and J dropped 2; count of bases not matched to a gene: 2. The CDR3 region has the DNA TGTGCCTGTGACACCGCTGGGGGATACCCCTGGGACACCCGACAGATGTTTTTC. Amino acid sequence: CACDTAGGYPWDTRQMFF.

This clone has more than one count but fewer than ten. The chain has TRDV2 and TRDJ1; 7 nucleotides match TRDD3. CDR3 length equals 18 residues. The V segment lost 4 bases and the J segment 3 bases; nucleotides outside the gene matches: 19. Germline assignment: CDR1 GEAIGNYY and CDR2 EKD. In DNA, the CDR3 is TGTGCCTGTGATATGGCCAGAAGAGCTGGGGGGACCCCCGATAAACTCATCTTT. Translated, it gives CACDMARRAGGTPDKLIF.

This clone has just a few counts. The chain has TRDV2 and TRDJ1, with 11 bases that match TRDD3. The CDR3 sequence is 18 residues long. The germline CDR1 and CDR2 sequences are GEAIGNYY and EKD. V dropped 3 bases and J dropped 3; count of bases not matched to a gene: 14. CDR3 loop: CACDAMGDTNGGSDKLIF. The DNA for the CDR3 is TGTGCCTGTGACGCAATGGGGGATACGAATGGGGGGTCCGATAAACTCATCTTT.

This clone was observed a few times. V is TRDV2 and J is TRDJ1; 10 bases line up with TRDD3. The CDR3 loop spans 17 amino acids. The V segment lost 1 base and the J segment 0 bases; nucleotides outside the gene matches: 7. Germline CDR1 and CDR2: GEAIGNYY and EKD. The DNA of the CDR3 is TGTGCCTGTGACACGCTGGGGGATATTGGGTACACCGATAAACTCATCTTT. Protein sequence: CACDTLGDIGYTDKLIF.

This clone was picked up a small number of times. The identical CDR3 is also encoded by other nucleotide sequences in the sample. V is TRDV2 and J is TRDJ3; 7 bases agree with TRDD3. The CDR3 totals 18 residues. V lost 0 bases and J lost 1; bases outside the gene matches: 5. Germline V lookup: CDR1 GEAIGNYY, CDR2 EKD. The CDR3 protein is CACDTVGDSSWDTRQMFF. CDR3 bases: TGTGCCTGTGACACCGTGGGGGACTCTTCCTGGGACACCCGACAGATGTTTTTC.

The V call is TRDV2, the J call TRDJ1; the match to TRDD3 covers 9 bases. Unmatched junction bases numbered 14, after V lost 1 base and J lost 0 bases. Looked up from germline, CDR1 is GEAIGNYY and CDR2 is EKD. CDR3 length: 19 amino acids. In DNA form, the CDR3 reads TGTGCCTGTGACACGGTCCCTTCGAACTGGGGGAAAGACACCGATAAACTCATCTTT. As protein: CACDTVPSNWGKDTDKLIF.

In regard to this clone: Distinct nucleotide sequences in the sample also encode this CDR3. CDR3 DNA sequence: TGTGCCTGTGACGAAGTGGGAGACCCCCGGGAATACACCGATAAACTCATCTTT. Protein: CACDEVGDPREYTDKLIF. The rearrangement uses TRDV2 and TRDJ1; D is unresolved. V was trimmed by 3 bases and J by 0 bases, leaving 22 bases between them. Germline V lookup: CDR1 GEAIGNYY, CDR2 EKD. The CDR3 consists of 18 residues.

This clone was counted between two and nine times. This likely came from a read error, as a far larger clone is one base away. Within the sample, other DNA sequences also encode this same CDR3. The gene calls are TRDV2 and TRDJ3; TRDD3 matches at 13 bases. CDR3 size: 20 residues. Germline-derived CDR1 and CDR2 are GEAIGNYY and EKD. The CDR3 region is CACDRLGDTSGSWDTRQMFF. The CDR3 DNA reads as TGTGCGTGTGACCGACTGGGGGATACGAGTGGATCCTGGGACACCCGACAGATGTTTTTC.

This clone is medium-sized in the sample. Other DNA sequences in the sample encode the same CDR3. V is TRDV2 and J is TRDJ3; 9 positions match TRDD3. There are 18 residues in the CDR3. J gave up 0 bases and V 1 base, and 3 bases lay outside the gene matches. Germline CDR1 GEAIGNYY, CDR2 EKD. The CDR3 is CACDTGGYGSWDTRQMFF. The DNA of the CDR3 is TGTGCCTGTGACACTGGGGGATATGGCTCCTGGGACACCCGACAGATGTTTTTC.

Sample share makes this clone medium-sized. This rearrangement joins TRDV2 to TRDJ1, with D unclear. V was trimmed by 0 bases and J by 1 base, leaving 17 bases between them. Germline V gene sequence: CDR1 GEAIGNYY, CDR2 EKD. The CDR3 has 17 amino acids. The CDR3 DNA is TGTGCCTGTGACACCGTTGATAACCCTAGGATCACCGATAAACTCATCTTT. Amino acids: CACDTVDNPRITDKLIF.

The rearrangement joins TRDV2 to TRDJ3; tentative D call: TRDD3 (6 bases). This CDR3 has 16 residues. The V and J ends lost 0 bases and 4 bases respectively, with 9 bases between them. Germline values: CDR1 GEAIGNYY, CDR2 EKD. The CDR3 protein is CACDTLLGWDTRQMFF. The CDR3 coding sequence is TGTGCCTGTGACACCCTACTGGGTTGGGACACCCGACAGATGTTTTTC.

By share, this clone counts as large. The same CDR3 also results from other DNA sequences found in this sample. The V and J genes are TRDV2 and TRDJ1, with 9 bases matching TRDD3. V dropped 0 bases and J dropped 0; count of bases not matched to a gene: 19. The CDR3 contains 21 residues. CDR1 is GEAIGNYY and CDR2 is EKD in the germline V gene. CDR3 residues: CACDTVETGGAPPLYTDKLIF. CDR3 DNA sequence: TGTGCCTGTGACACCGTGGAAACTGGGGGAGCTCCTCCTTTGTACACCGATAAACTCATCTTT.

Points on this clone: Given a far larger clone just one base away, this is likely a sequencing read error. The V and J genes are TRDV2 and TRDJ2; 7 bases agree with TRDD3. The J gene, missing from TCRdb, was assigned here through DNA to germline matching. After removal of 1 base from V and 1 base from J, the junction contained 20 bases not matched to a gene. Germline V lookup: CDR1 GEAIGNYY, CDR2 EKD. This CDR3 contains 21 residues. CDR3 bases: TGTGCCTGTGACACGGGGGACTTAAATTACTGGGGCCATAATTTGACAGCACAACTCTTCTTT. Amino acids: CACDTGDLNYWGHNLTAQLFF.

This clone was detected only a few times. The chain uses TRDV2 and TRDJ1; 12 bases line up with TRDD3. V was pared by 4 bases and J by 1 base, with 9 bases of the junction left unmatched. Germline V CDR1 and CDR2: GEAIGNYY, EKD. The CDR3 has 17 residues. The CDR3, as DNA: TGTGCCTGTGATGCCGTACTGGGGGATACCTTCACCGATAAACTCATCTTT. Translation gives CACDAVLGDTFTDKLIF.

This clone is labeled as medium-sized. The gene calls are TRDV2 and TRDJ1; 7 nucleotides line up with TRDD3. Germline assignment: CDR1 GEAIGNYY and CDR2 EKD. V trimming: 2 bases; J trimming: 1 base; junction bases outside the gene matches: 21. The CDR3 is 20 residues long. Here the CDR3 reads CACDRVGGSGGFRGTDKLIF. The DNA for the CDR3 is TGTGCCTGTGACAGGGTCGGGGGATCCGGGGGCTTCCGAGGCACCGATAAACTCATCTTT.

This clone rates as medium-sized (0.01 to 0.1%). This sample includes further DNA sequences coding for the same CDR3. The chain joins TRDV2 to TRDJ1; 13 nucleotides match TRDD3. Germline-derived CDR1 and CDR2 are GEAIGNYY and EKD. The J segment lost 2 bases and the V segment lost 0 bases, leaving 8 bases of the junction unmatched. CDR3 length equals 18 residues. Here the CDR3 reads CACDTLLGDTRLTDKLIF. The CDR3 DNA sequence: TGTGCCTGTGACACCCTACTGGGGGATACGCGGCTGACCGATAAACTCATCTTT.